Listed below are T cell receptor beta chains from one sample, sequenced in a study of T cells in Graves' hyperthyroidism and ophthalmopathy. A single record per CDR3 protein comes from TCRdb applying MiXCR to the multiplex PCR reads. The sample lists about 320,000 distinct CDR3 sequences, around a sixth occurring once. The sequencing sample was made of blood. The receptors shown here come from a young man with Graves' hyperthyroidism. Each CDR3 is given with its conserved first and last residue. Each record gives: J gene, D gene, V gene, clone size, CDR3 DNA, CDR3 protein. D genes are given only for firm matches. Not every row has a clone size; where given, it reads once, few, many or a size class.

j_gene: TRBJ2-3; d_gene: TRBD2; v_gene: TRBV2; abundance: many; CDR3nt: TGTGCCAGCAAGTCGGGGTACGCTAGCGGGGGTCGCCGGACAGATACGCAGTATTTT; CDR3aa: CASKSGYASGGRRTDTQYF
j_gene: TRBJ1-6; d_gene: .; v_gene: TRBV19; abundance: .; CDR3nt: TGTGCCAGTCACAGGGCCGGGGGAATTGCACCCCTCCACTTT; CDR3aa: CASHRAGGIAPLHF
j_gene: TRBJ1-2; d_gene: .; v_gene: TRBV3-1; abundance: .; CDR3nt: TGTGCCAGCAGCCCCTACCCCGACACATACTATGGCTTCACCTTC; CDR3aa: CASSPYPDTYYGFTF
j_gene: TRBJ2-5; d_gene: .; v_gene: TRBV7-9; abundance: many; CDR3nt: TGTGCCAGCAGCCCACTCGAGGACTGGGGAGAGACCCAGTACTTC; CDR3aa: CASSPLEDWGETQYF
j_gene: TRBJ2-7; d_gene: TRBD2; v_gene: TRBV19; abundance: few; CDR3nt: TGTGCCAGTCGAGCGGGAGACCACTCCTACGAGCAGTACTTC; CDR3aa: CASRAGDHSYEQYF
j_gene: TRBJ2-4; d_gene: .; v_gene: TRBV4-1; abundance: .; CDR3nt: TGCGCCAGCAGCCTAGCGGTACTAGCCAAAAACATTCAGTACTTC; CDR3aa: CASSLAVLAKNIQYF
j_gene: TRBJ2-2; d_gene: .; v_gene: TRBV5-8; abundance: .; CDR3nt: TGTGCCAGCAGCCCATCCGCACAGGACGGGGAGCTGTTTTTT; CDR3aa: CASSPSAQDGELFF
j_gene: TRBJ2-5; d_gene: .; v_gene: TRBV2; abundance: few; CDR3nt: TGTGCCAGCAGTGGGGTGGCAGGAGAGACCCAGTACTTC; CDR3aa: CASSGVAGETQYF
j_gene: TRBJ2-3; d_gene: TRBD2; v_gene: TRBV27; abundance: many; CDR3nt: TGTGCCAGCAGTCCGATCACTAGCGGGGGTAGCACAGATACGCAGTATTTT; CDR3aa: CASSPITSGGSTDTQYF
j_gene: TRBJ1-2; d_gene: .; v_gene: TRBV20-1; abundance: .; CDR3nt: TGCAGTGCTAGATACCAGAGGGACTCCTATGGCTACACCTTC; CDR3aa: CSARYQRDSYGYTF
j_gene: TRBJ2-1; d_gene: .; v_gene: TRBV11-3; abundance: few; CDR3nt: TGTGCCAGCAGCTTAGTCTCGGACTACTCCTACAATGAGCAGTTCTTC; CDR3aa: CASSLVSDYSYNEQFF
j_gene: TRBJ1-2; d_gene: .; v_gene: TRBV18; abundance: many; CDR3nt: TGTGCCAGCTCACCACCGTCCAGGGATAGCTATGGCTACACCTTC; CDR3aa: CASSPPSRDSYGYTF
j_gene: TRBJ1-1; d_gene: .; v_gene: TRBV24-1; abundance: few; CDR3nt: TGTGCCACCCAGAAAAGACAGAACACTGAAGCTTTCTTT; CDR3aa: CATQKRQNTEAFF
j_gene: TRBJ1-5; d_gene: .; v_gene: TRBV4-1; abundance: many; CDR3nt: TGCGCCAGCAGCCAAGACCCAGGCCTCGGTGAGCCCCAGCATTTT; CDR3aa: CASSQDPGLGEPQHF
j_gene: TRBJ1-5; d_gene: .; v_gene: TRBV19; abundance: .; CDR3nt: TGTGCCAGTAGTAAAACAGGGCAGGGTCAGCCCCAGCATTTT; CDR3aa: CASSKTGQGQPQHF
j_gene: TRBJ1-4; d_gene: .; v_gene: TRBV2; abundance: few; CDR3nt: TGTGCCAGCAGTGTCAATGAAAAACTGTTTTTT; CDR3aa: CASSVNEKLFF
j_gene: TRBJ1-1; d_gene: .; v_gene: TRBV28; abundance: many; CDR3nt: TGTGCCAGCAGTTCCACCTTGAGGCAGACTGACGAAGCTTTCTTT; CDR3aa: CASSSTLRQTDEAFF
j_gene: TRBJ2-3; d_gene: .; v_gene: TRBV6-1; abundance: few; CDR3nt: TGTGCCAGCGAAGAGCGCACAGATACGCAGTATTTT; CDR3aa: CASEERTDTQYF
j_gene: TRBJ1-6; d_gene: .; v_gene: TRBV29-1; abundance: once; CDR3nt: TGCCTCAGACCCCCCAATTCACCCCTCCACTTT; CDR3aa: CLRPPNSPLHF
j_gene: TRBJ2-3; d_gene: TRBD2; v_gene: TRBV9; abundance: many; CDR3nt: TGTGCCAGCAGCGTAGGGACTAGCCCCCTGGAAAGCACAGATACGCAGTATTTT; CDR3aa: CASSVGTSPLESTDTQYF
j_gene: TRBJ1-6; d_gene: .; v_gene: TRBV2; abundance: .; CDR3nt: TGTGCCAGCAGTAGACGGACCCCTAATTCACCCCTCCACTTT; CDR3aa: CASSRRTPNSPLHF
j_gene: TRBJ2-1; d_gene: TRBD2; v_gene: TRBV29-1; abundance: few; CDR3nt: TGCAGCGCCCCGAAATTACTAGCGGGGTACAATGAGCAGTTCTTC; CDR3aa: CSAPKLLAGYNEQFF
j_gene: TRBJ2-3; d_gene: .; v_gene: TRBV5-1; abundance: few; CDR3nt: TGCGCCAGCAGCTTGAACGGTCTGAACACAGATACGCAGTATTTT; CDR3aa: CASSLNGLNTDTQYF
j_gene: TRBJ1-1; d_gene: .; v_gene: TRBV19; abundance: once; CDR3nt: TGTGCCAGCTCGGCGAGCCTTATCACTGAAGCTTTCTTT; CDR3aa: CASSASLITEAFF
j_gene: TRBJ1-5; d_gene: .; v_gene: TRBV30; abundance: many; CDR3nt: TGTGCCTGGAGTCCCGGGGATAGCAATCAGCCCCAGCATTTT; CDR3aa: CAWSPGDSNQPQHF
j_gene: TRBJ2-3; d_gene: TRBD1; v_gene: TRBV12-3/TRBV12-4; abundance: many; CDR3nt: TGTGCCAGCAGGTGGACAGGGAGGTCGGGTACGCAGTATTTT; CDR3aa: CASRWTGRSGTQYF
j_gene: TRBJ1-1; d_gene: .; v_gene: TRBV6-2/TRBV6-3; abundance: many; CDR3nt: TGTGCCAGCAGTCGTTTAGCAGGGGAAGCTTTCTTT; CDR3aa: CASSRLAGEAFF
j_gene: TRBJ2-3; d_gene: .; v_gene: TRBV20-1; abundance: .; CDR3nt: TGCAGTGCTAGAGATCATCGGGGAGCGGCCGATACGCAGTATTTT; CDR3aa: CSARDHRGAADTQYF
j_gene: TRBJ1-2; d_gene: .; v_gene: TRBV12-3/TRBV12-4; abundance: many; CDR3nt: TGTGCCAGCAGTCCGGTCAACCAACGGGGCTACACCTTC; CDR3aa: CASSPVNQRGYTF
j_gene: TRBJ1-5; d_gene: .; v_gene: TRBV28; abundance: many; CDR3nt: TGTGCCTCTTCCCGGGCCGAGAAGGGGGGTGGCAATCAGCCCCAGCATTTT; CDR3aa: CASSRAEKGGGNQPQHF
j_gene: TRBJ2-2; d_gene: .; v_gene: TRBV12-5; abundance: few; CDR3nt: TGTGCTAGTGGTTTGAAGGGATACACCGGGGAGCTGTTTTTT; CDR3aa: CASGLKGYTGELFF
j_gene: TRBJ2-3; d_gene: .; v_gene: TRBV4-1; abundance: many; CDR3nt: TGCGCCAGCAGCCAGGCACTAGCTCGAAGCCCAGATACGCAGTATTTT; CDR3aa: CASSQALARSPDTQYF
j_gene: TRBJ2-1; d_gene: .; v_gene: TRBV25-1; abundance: .; CDR3nt: TGTGCCAGCACCGGAGGTGGCAGGTCTTGGGATGAGCAGTTCTTC; CDR3aa: CASTGGGRSWDEQFF
j_gene: TRBJ1-2; d_gene: TRBD1; v_gene: TRBV6-1; abundance: few; CDR3nt: TGTGCCACCGCGTCGGAGGGGGCTTATGGCTACACCTTC; CDR3aa: CATASEGAYGYTF
j_gene: TRBJ2-7; d_gene: .; v_gene: TRBV7-9; abundance: many; CDR3nt: TGTGCCAGCAGCTCCCAGGGATCTTACGAGCAGTACTTC; CDR3aa: CASSSQGSYEQYF
j_gene: TRBJ1-2; d_gene: .; v_gene: TRBV3-1; abundance: many; CDR3nt: TGTGCCAGCAGCCAAGGGCTTGAACCTTATGGCTACACCTTC; CDR3aa: CASSQGLEPYGYTF
j_gene: TRBJ2-1; d_gene: .; v_gene: TRBV28; abundance: many; CDR3nt: TGTGCCAGCAAGATGGAGGGTAGCGTAGACAATGAGCAGTTCTTC; CDR3aa: CASKMEGSVDNEQFF
j_gene: TRBJ2-2; d_gene: .; v_gene: TRBV20-1; abundance: few; CDR3nt: TGCAGTGCTAGGGTGCCGGGACTTAAGAACACCGGGGAGCTGTTTTTT; CDR3aa: CSARVPGLKNTGELFF
j_gene: TRBJ2-7; d_gene: TRBD2; v_gene: TRBV4-2; abundance: many; CDR3nt: TGTGCCAGCAGCCAAGATAGCGGGAGCTCCTACGAGCAGTACTTC; CDR3aa: CASSQDSGSSYEQYF
j_gene: TRBJ2-7; d_gene: TRBD1; v_gene: TRBV6-1; abundance: .; CDR3nt: TGTGCCAGCAGCCGACCGGGGACAGGTTCCGACGAGCAGTACTTC; CDR3aa: CASSRPGTGSDEQYF
j_gene: TRBJ2-1; d_gene: .; v_gene: TRBV18; abundance: many; CDR3nt: TGTGCCAGCTCACCAGGGACTTGGGGGAATGAGCAGTTCTTC; CDR3aa: CASSPGTWGNEQFF
j_gene: TRBJ1-2; d_gene: .; v_gene: TRBV12-3/TRBV12-4; abundance: .; CDR3nt: TGTGCCAGCAGCCGACAGTCCCATGGCTACACCTTC; CDR3aa: CASSRQSHGYTF
j_gene: TRBJ2-5; d_gene: TRBD2; v_gene: TRBV6-1; abundance: .; CDR3nt: TGTGCCAGCAGACGACTAGCGGGAGGTTGGGAGACCCAGTACTTC; CDR3aa: CASRRLAGGWETQYF
j_gene: TRBJ1-2; d_gene: .; v_gene: TRBV7-9; abundance: .; CDR3nt: TGTGCCAGCAGCTTAGCGGCCGAACGAGGCTACACCTTC; CDR3aa: CASSLAAERGYTF
j_gene: TRBJ2-3; d_gene: .; v_gene: TRBV20-1; abundance: many; CDR3nt: TGCAGTGCTCCGTCTCTTAGCGATTCGGGAGATACGCAGTATTTT; CDR3aa: CSAPSLSDSGDTQYF
j_gene: TRBJ1-1; d_gene: .; v_gene: TRBV18; abundance: many; CDR3nt: TGTGCCAGCTCACCGCAACTGGCTGAAGCTTTCTTT; CDR3aa: CASSPQLAEAFF
j_gene: TRBJ2-5; d_gene: .; v_gene: TRBV5-1; abundance: few; CDR3nt: TGCGCCAGCAGCTTGGGGACAGATCTAATAGAGACCCAGTACTTC; CDR3aa: CASSLGTDLIETQYF
j_gene: TRBJ2-5; d_gene: .; v_gene: TRBV10-3; abundance: many; CDR3nt: TGTGCCATCAGTGGGACAATCGAACTCGGCGAGACCCAGTACTTC; CDR3aa: CAISGTIELGETQYF
j_gene: TRBJ2-7; d_gene: TRBD2; v_gene: TRBV28; abundance: many; CDR3nt: TGTGCCAGCACCCGGGGGGGAAACGCCTACGAGCAGTACTTC; CDR3aa: CASTRGGNAYEQYF
j_gene: TRBJ1-1; d_gene: .; v_gene: TRBV20-1; abundance: few; CDR3nt: TGCAGTGGTCTCAGCAATTGGATGAACACTGAAGCTTTCTTT; CDR3aa: CSGLSNWMNTEAFF
j_gene: TRBJ1-2; d_gene: TRBD1; v_gene: TRBV24-1; abundance: .; CDR3nt: TGTGCCACCAGTGACCGTGGACAGGCAAGCTATGGCTACACCTTC; CDR3aa: CATSDRGQASYGYTF
j_gene: TRBJ1-2; d_gene: .; v_gene: TRBV3-1; abundance: many; CDR3nt: TGTGCCAGCAGCCCATCAGGCGGCTATGGCTACACCTTC; CDR3aa: CASSPSGGYGYTF
j_gene: TRBJ1-1; d_gene: .; v_gene: TRBV2; abundance: many; CDR3nt: TGTGCCAGCAGGAGGGATAGCACAGCCAACACTGAAGCTTTCTTT; CDR3aa: CASRRDSTANTEAFF
j_gene: TRBJ2-2; d_gene: .; v_gene: TRBV12-5; abundance: few; CDR3nt: TGTGCTAGTGGTTACGGGGCCGGGGAGCTGTTTTTT; CDR3aa: CASGYGAGELFF
j_gene: TRBJ1-1; d_gene: TRBD1; v_gene: TRBV13; abundance: many; CDR3nt: TGTGCCAGCAGCTTAGGCCGGGACAGGGAGGCTTTCTTT; CDR3aa: CASSLGRDREAFF
j_gene: TRBJ2-1; d_gene: .; v_gene: TRBV4-2; abundance: .; CDR3nt: TGTGCCAGCAGCCAAGACTCAGTATTGGTGTTCTTC; CDR3aa: CASSQDSVLVFF
j_gene: TRBJ2-1; d_gene: .; v_gene: TRBV4-1; abundance: .; CDR3nt: TGCGCCAGCAGCCTTTTCCACCCAAGTGAGCAGTTCTTC; CDR3aa: CASSLFHPSEQFF